These T cell receptor beta chains were read from a single sample in a study of siplizumab effects on memory and regulatory T cells. The protocol was immunoSEQ multiplex PCR, while the TCRdb copy is restricted to in-frame clones and leaves out a portion. The profile shows fewer than 85,000 clones, about nine tenths of them singletons. The material sequenced was Tregs sorted from blood. These receptors all stem from a human donor in good health. Both conserved end residues are part of each CDR3. D genes are given only for firm matches. The size of a clone is reported for some rows only, either as once, few or many, or as a class for expanded clones.

CARSPGTSGGAAYNEQFF | TGTGCCAGAAGCCCCGGGACTAGCGGGGGGGCCGCCTACAATGAGCAGTTCTTC | TRBD2 | TRBV5-3 | - | TRBJ2-1
CASSRGADYGYTF | TGTGCCAGCAGTCGGGGCGCGGACTATGGCTACACCTTC | - | TRBV7-9 | - | TRBJ1-2
CASSFRPGAVDEQYF | TGCGCCAGCAGCTTTCGTCCGGGGGCCGTAGACGAGCAGTACTTC | - | TRBV5-1 | - | TRBJ2-7
CASSFRDYEQYF | TGTGCCAGCAGCTTCAGGGATTACGAGCAGTACTTC | - | TRBV7-9 | - | TRBJ2-7
CASWGGPGNYGYTF | TGTGCCAGCTGGGGTGGGCCAGGGAACTATGGCTACACCTTC | - | TRBV6-6 | - | TRBJ1-2
CASRKDWRETQYF | TGTGCCAGTAGGAAGGACTGGCGGGAGACCCAGTACTTC | - | TRBV19 | - | TRBJ2-5
CASSLGGTEQYF | TGTGCCAGCAGCTTGGGGGGAACTGAGCAGTACTTC | - | TRBV27 | - | TRBJ2-7
CASSPGQAKEAGELFF | TGTGCCAGCAGCCCTGGACAGGCCAAGGAGGCCGGGGAGCTGTTTTTT | TRBD1 | TRBV7-3 | - | TRBJ2-2
CASEGQTYEQYF | TGTGCCAGTGAGGGACAGACCTACGAGCAGTACTTC | TRBD1 | TRBV6-1 | - | TRBJ2-7
CATWSGTGVNEQYF | TGTGCCACCTGGTCCGGGACAGGGGTTAACGAGCAGTACTTC | TRBD1 | TRBV28 | - | TRBJ2-7
CASSIGRGEAFF | TGTGCCAGCAGCATCGGAAGGGGGGAAGCTTTCTTT | - | TRBV7-6 | - | TRBJ1-1
CASSPTLAGTLQETQYF | TGTGCCAGCTCACCAACGCTGGCAGGAACACTACAAGAGACCCAGTACTTC | - | TRBV18 | - | TRBJ2-5
CASSPSGAQETQYF | TGCGCCAGCAGCCCCAGCGGGGCGCAAGAGACCCAGTACTTC | TRBD2 | TRBV5-1 | - | TRBJ2-5
CASSLQGSGNTIYF | TGTGCCAGCAGCTTACAGGGTAGTGGAAACACCATATATTTT | - | TRBV5-6 | - | TRBJ1-3
CASSHGTGTRGYTF | TGTGCCAGCAGCCATGGGACAGGGACTCGGGGCTACACCTTC | TRBD1 | TRBV4-2 | - | TRBJ1-2
CASSLRRGPAFF | TGTGCCAGCAGCTTAAGGAGGGGGCCAGCTTTCTTT | TRBD1 | TRBV7-9 | - | TRBJ1-1
CASSLLGQGEKLFF | TGTGCCAGCAGCCTTCTTGGACAGGGTGAAAAACTGTTTTTT | TRBD1 | TRBV7-9 | - | TRBJ1-4
CASSPTSGVTYEQYF | TGTGCCAGCAGCCCGACTAGCGGGGTAACCTACGAGCAGTACTTC | TRBD2 | TRBV7-6 | - | TRBJ2-7
CASSLSGTDTQYF | TGTGCCAGCAGCTTATCAGGCACAGATACGCAGTATTTT | - | TRBV7-2 | - | TRBJ2-3
CASSIASRGVTEAFF | TGTGCCAGTAGTATAGCTAGCAGGGGGGTTACTGAAGCTTTCTTT | TRBD1 | TRBV19 | - | TRBJ1-1
CASSLPGSAF | TGTGCCAGCAGTTTGCCAGGGTCGGCCTTC | - | TRBV28 | - | TRBJ1-2
CASSSMGKDTQYF | TGTGCCAGCAGCTCCATGGGCAAAGATACGCAGTATTTT | - | TRBV7-3 | few | TRBJ2-3
CASSQVLDLAGFSYEQYF | TGCGCCAGCAGCCAAGTCCTTGATCTAGCGGGCTTCTCCTACGAGCAGTACTTC | TRBD2 | TRBV4-1 | - | TRBJ2-7
CASSYGSGEQYF | TGTGCCAGCAGTTACGGTAGCGGCGAGCAGTACTTC | - | TRBV6-6 | - | TRBJ2-7
CASSHRRFGSTEAFF | TGTGCCAGCAGCCACCGGCGATTTGGGAGCACTGAAGCTTTCTTT | - | TRBV13 | - | TRBJ1-1
CASSFQLPPQHF | TGTGCCAGCAGTTTCCAATTACCGCCCCAGCATTTT | - | TRBV28 | - | TRBJ1-5
CASSLAGGRTGELFF | TGTGCCAGCAGCCTAGCGGGGGGGCGGACCGGGGAGCTGTTTTTT | TRBD2 | TRBV11-2 | - | TRBJ2-2
CASSLLGTTNTGELFF | TGTGCCAGCAGCTTACTGGGGACCACTAACACCGGGGAGCTGTTTTTT | - | TRBV7-3 | - | TRBJ2-2
CASRDRATDTQYF | TGTGCCAGCAGAGACAGGGCTACAGATACGCAGTATTTT | TRBD1 | TRBV28 | - | TRBJ2-3
CASSLVGAIGELFF | TGTGCCAGCAGCCTCGTAGGAGCAATCGGGGAGCTGTTTTTT | - | TRBV7-2 | - | TRBJ2-2
CASSQETASYEQYF | TGTGCCAGCAGCCAAGAGACAGCGTCGTACGAGCAGTACTTC | - | TRBV14 | - | TRBJ2-7
CASSVGPGLAGIANIQYF | TGTGCCAGCAGCGTAGGGCCGGGACTAGCGGGGATCGCGAACATTCAGTACTTC | TRBD2 | TRBV9 | few | TRBJ2-4
CASQRQDYNEQFF | TGTGCCAGCCAGAGACAGGACTACAATGAGCAGTTCTTC | - | TRBV6-6 | - | TRBJ2-1
CASGTSGGNPREQYF | TGTGCCAGCGGGACTAGCGGGGGGAACCCGCGTGAGCAGTACTTC | TRBD2 | TRBV5-6 | once | TRBJ2-7
CASSPSRTSYEQYF | TGTGCCAGCTCACCTTCCAGAACTTCCTACGAGCAGTACTTC | - | TRBV18 | - | TRBJ2-7
CASSSDSNQPQHF | TGTGCCAGCAGCAGTGACAGCAATCAGCCCCAGCATTTT | - | TRBV7-9 | - | TRBJ1-5
CASSLAGPWTDTQYF | TGCGCCAGCAGCCTAGCGGGCCCCTGGACGGATACGCAGTATTTT | TRBD2 | TRBV5-1 | - | TRBJ2-3
CASSWGTDEGYTF | TGCGCCAGCAGCTGGGGGACGGACGAAGGCTACACCTTC | - | TRBV4-3 | few | TRBJ1-2
CASSVVPTQDEKLFF | TGTGCCAGCAGCGTAGTCCCCACGCAGGATGAAAAACTGTTTTTT | - | TRBV9 | - | TRBJ1-4
CASSVGSGAQRETQYF | TGTGCCAGCAGCGTAGGTAGCGGGGCCCAACGGGAGACCCAGTACTTC | TRBD2 | TRBV9 | - | TRBJ2-5
CASSFRTGVSTEAFF | TGTGCCAGCAGCTTCAGAACAGGGGTGAGCACTGAAGCTTTCTTT | TRBD1 | TRBV11-2 | - | TRBJ1-1
CASSLLATYNEQFF | TGTGCCAGCAGTTTGCTAGCTACCTACAATGAGCAGTTCTTC | - | TRBV28 | - | TRBJ2-1
CASSPRTGIEAFF | TGTGCCAGCAGCCCCAGGACAGGGATTGAAGCTTTCTTT | TRBD1 | TRBV7-2 | - | TRBJ1-1
CASSLAATTSYEQYF | TGTGCCAGCAGCTTGGCAGCCACCACTTCTTACGAGCAGTACTTC | - | TRBV5-5 | - | TRBJ2-7
CASSPRQGLGTQPQHF | TGTGCCAGCAGCCCGCGACAGGGTTTGGGCACTCAGCCCCAGCATTTT | TRBD1 | TRBV14 | - | TRBJ1-5
CASSQGFRGKGDGYTF | TGTGCCAGCAGCCAAGGGTTCCGGGGGAAGGGAGATGGCTACACCTTC | - | TRBV14 | few | TRBJ1-2
CASSNWGELFF | TGTGCCAGTAGTAACTGGGGGGAGCTGTTTTTT | - | TRBV19 | - | TRBJ2-2
CASSYSSGDTEAFF | TGTGCCAGCAGTTACTCGTCAGGAGACACTGAAGCTTTCTTT | - | TRBV6-6 | - | TRBJ1-1
CATSTGINSPLHF | TGTGCCACCAGCACAGGGATTAATTCACCCCTCCACTTT | - | TRBV15 | - | TRBJ1-6
CASSTIGTFGHQPQHF | TGTGCCAGTAGTACTATCGGGACATTTGGGCATCAGCCCCAGCATTTT | - | TRBV19 | - | TRBJ1-5
CASSLAIHRTGGTYEQYF | TGTGCCAGCAGCTTAGCTATCCACCGGACAGGGGGTACCTACGAGCAGTACTTC | TRBD1 | TRBV7-9 | - | TRBJ2-7
CASSFSTDTQYF | TGTGCCAGCAGCTTTAGCACAGATACGCAGTATTTT | - | TRBV7-8 | once | TRBJ2-3
CASSLVGVNYNEQFF | TGTGCCAGCAGCTTGGTGGGGGTGAACTACAATGAGCAGTTCTTC | - | TRBV5-4 | - | TRBJ2-1
CASIRSGYGYTF | TGTGCCAGCATTCGCTCGGGTTATGGCTACACCTTC | - | TRBV2 | - | TRBJ1-2
CASSLGVDSQETQYF | TGTGCCAGCAGCTTAGGAGTGGACTCACAAGAGACCCAGTACTTC | - | TRBV7-3 | - | TRBJ2-5
CASSPSRLPVRDTQYF | TGTGCCAGCAGTCCTTCCCGCCTACCAGTTCGGGATACGCAGTATTTT | - | TRBV14 | - | TRBJ2-3
CAMSWGRDSPLHF | TGTGCCATGTCTTGGGGGAGGGATTCACCCCTCCACTTT | - | TRBV10-3 | - | TRBJ1-6
CASSRAGGPSGAVNEQFF | TGTGCCAGCAGCCGAGCGGGGGGGCCCTCCGGTGCAGTCAATGAGCAGTTCTTC | TRBD2 | TRBV14 | - | TRBJ2-1